A selection of T cell receptor beta chains follows, all from one sample in a study of blood T cells in healthy people across ages. From the 5' RACE reads, TCRdb called clonotypes with MiXCR, one entry per CDR3 protein. The top ten hold under 30% of the sample, which has 550,000 to 600,000 distinct CDR3 sequences, under 55% seen once. Sequencing input: blood. The receptors stem from a man older than 75 in good health. The CDR3 runs from the conserved cysteine through the conserved F or W. Each record gives: J gene, V gene, D gene, CDR3 protein. D genes are given only for firm matches.

TRBJ2-3 | TRBV6-2/TRBV6-3 | TRBD2 | CASSYSNSGDGDAQYF
TRBJ2-3 | TRBV21-1 | NA | CANRDRGYVTQYF
TRBJ1-1 | TRBV29-1 | NA | CSVEDRGNTEAFF
TRBJ1-1 | TRBV29-1 | NA | CSVEVNTEAFF
TRBJ2-3 | TRBV4-1 | NA | CASSSLAAGGTQYF
TRBJ2-2 | TRBV6-5 | NA | CASSPREGGTGELFF
TRBJ2-7 | TRBV7-8 | NA | CASSLTALAYEQYF
TRBJ1-2 | TRBV7-2 | NA | CASSVAGTLYGYTF
TRBJ2-1 | TRBV6-1 | NA | CASTILNEQFF
TRBJ2-1 | TRBV10-3 | TRBD2 | CAISELGGRADEQFF
NA | TRBV7-9 | TRBD1 | CASSPRDRAFNEQYF
TRBJ2-5 | TRBV7-2 | TRBD1 | CASSPGTAQQGTQYF
TRBJ2-3 | TRBV9 | NA | CASSLRASETQYF
TRBJ1-6 | TRBV5-5 | TRBD1 | CASSLGGTGNSPLHF
TRBJ2-1 | TRBV3-1 | TRBD2 | CASSAFSSGRSYNEQFF
TRBJ2-3 | TRBV10-3 | NA | CAISGWGKYQLRGDTQYF
TRBJ2-5 | TRBV27 | NA | CASSSVPQETQYF
TRBJ2-3 | TRBV7-2 | NA | CASSLRVLTDTQYF
TRBJ2-3 | TRBV20-1 | TRBD2 | CSAISGRAVDTQYF
TRBJ2-7 | TRBV20-1 | TRBD2 | CSARGLTSRASEQYF
TRBJ2-7 | TRBV7-6 | NA | CASSLAPGERYEQYF
TRBJ2-1 | TRBV20-1 | TRBD1 | CSARGQGIHYEQFF
TRBJ2-4 | TRBV6-5 | TRBD1 | CASSYSNGGTGKKNIQYF
TRBJ2-7 | TRBV5-1 | TRBD1 | CASSWKQGAEQYF